This T cell receptor (beta chain) was sequenced during a study of control samples from healthy donors and cancer patients. Sequenced by immunoSEQ multiplex PCR; TCRdb stores in-frame clones only, minus some. Seen here are around 150,000 clones, around 90% observed once, and the top ten hold around 4.7%. The CDR3 runs to 13 residues. Losses at the gene ends were 5 bases for V and 8 bases for J; bases not matched to a gene: 5. The germline V gene has CDR1 KGHDR and CDR2 SFDVKD. Source material: blood. The chain uses TRBV24-1 and TRBJ2-1; 7 bases line up with TRBD2. The clonotype was recovered from a man under 40 in good health. The CDR3 DNA is TGTGCCACCAGTGGCGGGAGCAAAGATGAGCAGTTCTTC. This gives the protein CATSGGSKDEQFF.